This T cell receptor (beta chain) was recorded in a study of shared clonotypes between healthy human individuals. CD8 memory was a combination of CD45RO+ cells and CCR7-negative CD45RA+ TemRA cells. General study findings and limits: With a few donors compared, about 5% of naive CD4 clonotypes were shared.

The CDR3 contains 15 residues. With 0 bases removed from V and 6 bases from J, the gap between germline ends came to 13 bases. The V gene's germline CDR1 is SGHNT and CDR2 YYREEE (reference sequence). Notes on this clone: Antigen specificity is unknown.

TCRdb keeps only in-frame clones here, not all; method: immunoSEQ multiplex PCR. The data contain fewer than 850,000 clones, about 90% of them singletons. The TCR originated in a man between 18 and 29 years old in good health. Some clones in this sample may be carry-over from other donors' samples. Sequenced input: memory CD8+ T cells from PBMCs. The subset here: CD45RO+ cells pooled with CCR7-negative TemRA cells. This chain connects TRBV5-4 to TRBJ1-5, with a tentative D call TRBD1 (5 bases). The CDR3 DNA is TGTGCCAGCAGCTTGGCCGGGGGGGTGGCTCAGCCCCAGCATTTT. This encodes CASSLAGGVAQPQHF.